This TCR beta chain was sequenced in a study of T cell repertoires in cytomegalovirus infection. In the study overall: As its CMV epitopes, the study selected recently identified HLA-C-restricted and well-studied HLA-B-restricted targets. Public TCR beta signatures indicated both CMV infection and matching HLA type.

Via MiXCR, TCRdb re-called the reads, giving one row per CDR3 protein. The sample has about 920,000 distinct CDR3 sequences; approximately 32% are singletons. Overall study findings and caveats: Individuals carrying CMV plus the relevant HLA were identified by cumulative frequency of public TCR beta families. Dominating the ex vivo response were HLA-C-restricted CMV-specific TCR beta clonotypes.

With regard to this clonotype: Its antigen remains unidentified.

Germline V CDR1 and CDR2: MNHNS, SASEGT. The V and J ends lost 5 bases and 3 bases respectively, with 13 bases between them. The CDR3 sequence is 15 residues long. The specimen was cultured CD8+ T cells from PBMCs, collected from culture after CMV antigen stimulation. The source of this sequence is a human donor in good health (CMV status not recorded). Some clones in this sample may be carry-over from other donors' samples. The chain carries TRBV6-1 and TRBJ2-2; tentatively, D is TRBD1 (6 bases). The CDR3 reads CASSYYRVDTGELFF. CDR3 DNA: TGTGCCAGCAGTTATTACAGGGTCGACACCGGGGAGCTGTTTTTT.